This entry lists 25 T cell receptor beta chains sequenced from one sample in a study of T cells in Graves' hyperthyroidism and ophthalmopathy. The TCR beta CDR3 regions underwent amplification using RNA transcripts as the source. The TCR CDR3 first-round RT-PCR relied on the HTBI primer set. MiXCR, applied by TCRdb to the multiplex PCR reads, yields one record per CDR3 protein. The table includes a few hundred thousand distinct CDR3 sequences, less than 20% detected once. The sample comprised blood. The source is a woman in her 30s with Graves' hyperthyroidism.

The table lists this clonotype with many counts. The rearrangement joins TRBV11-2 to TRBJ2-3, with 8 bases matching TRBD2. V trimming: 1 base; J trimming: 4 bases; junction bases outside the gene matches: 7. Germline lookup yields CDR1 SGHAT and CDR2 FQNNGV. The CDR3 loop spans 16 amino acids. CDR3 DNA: TGTGCCAGCAGCTTAGCTCCAGCGGGAGTCCCAGATACGCAGTATTTT. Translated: CASSLAPAGVPDTQYF.

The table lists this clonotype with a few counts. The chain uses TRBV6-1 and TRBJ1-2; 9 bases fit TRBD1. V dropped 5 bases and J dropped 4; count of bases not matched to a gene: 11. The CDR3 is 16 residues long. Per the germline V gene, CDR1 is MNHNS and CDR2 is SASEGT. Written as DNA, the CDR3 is TGTGCCAGCAGTTCCGCCGGACAGGGGACGATCTATGGCTACACCTTC. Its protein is CASSSAGQGTIYGYTF.

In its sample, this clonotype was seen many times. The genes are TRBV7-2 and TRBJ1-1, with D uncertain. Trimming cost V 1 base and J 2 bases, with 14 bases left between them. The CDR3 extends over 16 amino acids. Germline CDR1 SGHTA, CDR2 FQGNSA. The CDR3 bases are TGTGCCAGCAGCTTAGATATTTCCAGGTTTAACACTGAAGCTTTCTTT. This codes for CASSLDISRFNTEAFF.

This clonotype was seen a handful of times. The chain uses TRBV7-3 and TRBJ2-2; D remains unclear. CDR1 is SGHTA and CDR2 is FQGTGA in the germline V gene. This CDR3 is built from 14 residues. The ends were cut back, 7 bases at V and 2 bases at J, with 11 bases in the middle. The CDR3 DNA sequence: TGTGCCAGCAAAACAACGGTCAACACCGGGGAGCTGTTTTTT. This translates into CASKTTVNTGELFF. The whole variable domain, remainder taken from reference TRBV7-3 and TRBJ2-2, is GAGVSQTPSNKVTEKGKYVELRCDPISGHTALYWYRQSLGQGPEFLIYFQGTGAADDSGLPNDRFFAVRPEGSVSTLKIQRTERGDSAVYLCASKTTVNTGELFFGEGSRLTVL.

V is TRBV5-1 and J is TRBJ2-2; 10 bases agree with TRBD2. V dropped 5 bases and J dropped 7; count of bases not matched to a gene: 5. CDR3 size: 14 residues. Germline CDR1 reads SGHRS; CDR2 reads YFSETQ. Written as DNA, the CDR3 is TGCGCCAGCAGTGCTAGCGGGGGCTACGGGGAGCTGTTTTTT. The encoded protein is CASSASGGYGELFF.

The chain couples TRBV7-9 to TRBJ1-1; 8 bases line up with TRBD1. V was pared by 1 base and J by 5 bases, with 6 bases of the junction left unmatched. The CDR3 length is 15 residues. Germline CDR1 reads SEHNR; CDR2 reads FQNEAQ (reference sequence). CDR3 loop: CASSLVAGGYTEAFF. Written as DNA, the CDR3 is TGTGCCAGCAGCTTAGTAGCAGGGGGCTATACTGAAGCTTTCTTT. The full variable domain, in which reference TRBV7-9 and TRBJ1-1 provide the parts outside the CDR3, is DTGVSQNPRHKITKRGQNVTFRCDPISEHNRLYWYRQTLGQGPEFLTYFQNEAQLEKSRLLSDRFSAERPKGSFSTLEIQRTEQGDSAMYLCASSLVAGGYTEAFFGQGTRLTVV.

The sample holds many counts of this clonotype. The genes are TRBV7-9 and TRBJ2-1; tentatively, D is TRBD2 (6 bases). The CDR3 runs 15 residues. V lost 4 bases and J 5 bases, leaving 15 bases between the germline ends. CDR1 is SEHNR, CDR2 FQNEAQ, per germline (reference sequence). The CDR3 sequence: CASSYLEGRDNEQFF. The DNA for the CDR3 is TGTGCCAGCAGCTATCTGGAGGGCCGGGACAATGAGCAGTTCTTC. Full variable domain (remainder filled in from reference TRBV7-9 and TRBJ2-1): DTGVSQNPRHKITKRGQNVTFRCDPISEHNRLYWYRQTLGQGPEFLTYFQNEAQLEKSRLLSDRFSAERPKGSFSTLEIQRTEQGDSAMYLCASSYLEGRDNEQFFGPGTRLTVL.

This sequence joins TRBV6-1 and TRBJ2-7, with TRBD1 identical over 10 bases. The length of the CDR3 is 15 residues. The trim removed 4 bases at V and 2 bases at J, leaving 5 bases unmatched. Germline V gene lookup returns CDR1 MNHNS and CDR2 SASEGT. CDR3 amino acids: CASSASGTGAYEQYF. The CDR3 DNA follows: TGTGCCAGCAGTGCTTCCGGGACAGGGGCCTACGAGCAGTACTTC.

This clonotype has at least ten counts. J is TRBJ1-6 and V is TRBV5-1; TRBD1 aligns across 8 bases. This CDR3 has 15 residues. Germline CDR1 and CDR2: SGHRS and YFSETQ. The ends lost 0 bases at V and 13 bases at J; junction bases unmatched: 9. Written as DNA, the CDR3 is TGCGCCAGCAGCTTGGGGACAGGGTTTCGAATGCCCCTCCACTTT. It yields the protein CASSLGTGFRMPLHF.

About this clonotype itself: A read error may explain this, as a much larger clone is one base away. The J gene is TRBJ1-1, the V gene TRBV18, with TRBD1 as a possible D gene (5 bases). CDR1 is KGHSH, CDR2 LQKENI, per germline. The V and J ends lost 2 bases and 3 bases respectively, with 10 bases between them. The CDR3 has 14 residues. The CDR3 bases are TGTGCCAGCTCACCATTTGGCAGGGACACTGAAGCTTTCTTT. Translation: CASSPFGRDTEAFF.

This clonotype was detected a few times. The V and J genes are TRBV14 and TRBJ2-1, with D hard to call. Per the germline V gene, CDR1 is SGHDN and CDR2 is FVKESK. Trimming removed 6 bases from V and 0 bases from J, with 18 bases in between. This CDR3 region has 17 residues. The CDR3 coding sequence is TGTGCCAGCAGTAAACAAGCCAGAACGAACTCCTACAATGAGCAGTTCTTC. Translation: CASSKQARTNSYNEQFF.

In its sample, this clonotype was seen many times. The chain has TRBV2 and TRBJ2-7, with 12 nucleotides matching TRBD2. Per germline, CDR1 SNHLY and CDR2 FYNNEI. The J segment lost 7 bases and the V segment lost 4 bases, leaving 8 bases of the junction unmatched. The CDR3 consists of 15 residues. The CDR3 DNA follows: TGTGCCAGCAGTGCCGGACTAGCGGGACGGAGGGAGCAGTACTTC. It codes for CASSAGLAGRREQYF.

The CDR3 sequence is CSARRGRLKETQYF. The CDR3 DNA sequence: TGCAGTGCCCGGCGGGGACGGCTCAAAGAGACCCAGTACTTC. The genes are TRBV20-1 and TRBJ2-5; a possible D gene is TRBD2 (6 bases). V was clipped by 6 bases and J by 3 bases, with 17 bases between them. This CDR3 is 14 amino acids long. Germline CDR1 reads DFQATT; CDR2 reads SNEGSKA (reference sequence).

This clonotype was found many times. The CDR3 spells CASWDRNQPQHF. CDR3 DNA: TGTGCCAGTTGGGACCGCAATCAGCCCCAGCATTTT. The V gene is TRBV28, the J gene TRBJ1-5; perhaps TRBD1 as D (5 bases). The V gene lost 9 bases and the J gene lost 2 bases, with 8 bases spanning the gap. CDR1 and CDR2 from the germline V gene are MDHEN and SYDVKM. The CDR3 totals 12 residues.

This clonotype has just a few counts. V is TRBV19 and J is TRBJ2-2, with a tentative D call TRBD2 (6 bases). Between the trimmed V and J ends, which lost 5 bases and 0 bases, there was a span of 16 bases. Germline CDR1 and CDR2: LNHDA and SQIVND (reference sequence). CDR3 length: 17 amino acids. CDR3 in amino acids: CASSVLSGGTNTGELFF. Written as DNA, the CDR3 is TGTGCCAGTAGTGTCCTCTCTGGCGGGACGAACACCGGGGAGCTGTTTTTT.

CDR3 region: CASSTDRVPNYGYTF. The CDR3 DNA reads TGTGCCAGCAGTACGGACAGGGTTCCTAACTATGGCTACACCTTC. The chain recombines TRBV5-4 with TRBJ1-2; 8 nucleotides match TRBD1. The CDR3 covers 15 residues. V dropped 5 bases and J dropped 0; count of bases not matched to a gene: 6. The germline CDR1 and CDR2 sequences are SGHNT and YYREEE (reference sequence).

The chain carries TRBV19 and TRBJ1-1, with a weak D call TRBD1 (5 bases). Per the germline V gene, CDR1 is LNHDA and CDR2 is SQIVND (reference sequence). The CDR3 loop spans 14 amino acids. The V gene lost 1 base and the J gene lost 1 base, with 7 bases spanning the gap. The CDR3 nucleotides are TGTGCCAGTAGTATAGGGCAGGGGAACACTGAAGCTTTCTTT. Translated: CASSIGQGNTEAFF.

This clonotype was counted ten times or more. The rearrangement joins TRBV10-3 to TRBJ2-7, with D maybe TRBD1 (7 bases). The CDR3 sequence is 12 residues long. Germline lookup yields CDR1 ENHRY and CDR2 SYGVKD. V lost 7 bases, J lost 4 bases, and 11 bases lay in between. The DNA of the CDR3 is TGTGCCATCAACGCAGGGGGGTACGAGCAGTACTTC. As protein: CAINAGGYEQYF.

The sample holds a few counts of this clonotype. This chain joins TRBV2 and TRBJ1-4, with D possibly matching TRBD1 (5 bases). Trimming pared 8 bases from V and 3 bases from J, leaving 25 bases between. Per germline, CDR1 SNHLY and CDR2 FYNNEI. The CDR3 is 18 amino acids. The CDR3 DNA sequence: TGTGCCAGCCGTGGTTCGATAACTTATGCAGGGCCTAATGAAAAACTGTTTTTT. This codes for CASRGSITYAGPNEKLFF.

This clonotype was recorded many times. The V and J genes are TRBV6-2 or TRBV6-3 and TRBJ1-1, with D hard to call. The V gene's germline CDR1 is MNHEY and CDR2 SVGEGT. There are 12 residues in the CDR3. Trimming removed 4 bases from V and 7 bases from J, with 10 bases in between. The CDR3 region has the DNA TGTGCCAGCAGTTTGAACAGACGTGAAGCTTTCTTT. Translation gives CASSLNRREAFF.

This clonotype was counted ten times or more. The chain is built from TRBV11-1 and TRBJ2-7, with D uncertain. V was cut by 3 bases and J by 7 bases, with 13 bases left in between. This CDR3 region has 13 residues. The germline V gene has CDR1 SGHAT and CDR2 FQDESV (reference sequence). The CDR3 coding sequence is TGTGCCAGCAGCTTTGATGGAGTAGGGGAGCAGTACTTC. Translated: CASSFDGVGEQYF.

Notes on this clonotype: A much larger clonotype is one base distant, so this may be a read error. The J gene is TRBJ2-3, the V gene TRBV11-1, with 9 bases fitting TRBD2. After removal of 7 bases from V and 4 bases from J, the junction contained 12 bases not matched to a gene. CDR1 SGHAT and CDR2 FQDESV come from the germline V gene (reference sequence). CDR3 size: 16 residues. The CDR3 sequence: CASTPIGAGGPDTQYF. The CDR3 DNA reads TGTGCCAGCACCCCCATTGGAGCGGGAGGCCCAGATACGCAGTATTTT.

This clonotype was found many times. The CDR3 region is CASSLSLTSGIGSYEQYF. Written as DNA, the CDR3 is TGCGCCAGCAGCTTGAGTCTGACTAGCGGGATAGGCTCCTACGAGCAGTACTTC. The chain carries TRBV5-1 and TRBJ2-7; 11 bases map to TRBD2. Germline-derived CDR1 and CDR2 are SGHRS and YFSETQ. CDR3 length: 18 amino acids. The junction had 9 bases not matched to a gene; V was cut back by 1 base and J by 0 bases.

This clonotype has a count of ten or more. This CDR3 is CASGKGTAAYGYTF. CDR3 nucleotide sequence: TGTGCCAGCGGCAAGGGGACAGCCGCCTATGGCTACACCTTC. This chain connects TRBV12-3 or TRBV12-4 to TRBJ1-2, with 7 bases fitting TRBD1. V shed 8 bases and J 4 bases; nucleotides not matched to a gene: 10. CDR3 length: 14 residues.

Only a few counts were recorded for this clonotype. The CDR3 spells CASSHRDRGDGYTF. CDR3 in DNA: TGTGCCAGCTCACACAGGGACAGGGGTGATGGCTACACCTTC. This chain joins TRBV18 and TRBJ1-2; 10 bases line up with TRBD1. Trimming took 4 bases from V and 6 from J; bases not matched to a gene: 5. Germline-derived CDR1 and CDR2 are KGHSH and LQKENI. The length of the CDR3 is 14 residues.